In its sample, the clone carrying this T cell receptor beta chain was seen many times. The antigen is not known. The data derive from a study of T-cell reconstitution after alpha-beta-depleted transplantation in children. Overall study findings and caveats: From newly produced T cells came most of the T-cell counts and diversity one year after transplant. Reportedly, roughly two months post-transplant, alpha-beta T cells arose from several hundred expanded graft clones. High day-60 TCRbeta diversity in some patients came from surviving recipient T cells and thymic progenitors.

Unique molecular identifiers were incorporated when the TCRbeta library was constructed. TCRdb ran MiXCR on the PCR reads and lists one entry per CDR3 protein. The table includes roughly 250,000 distinct CDR3 sequences, roughly 7.7% detected once. This CDR3 is 16 amino acids long. With V trimmed by 3 bases and J by 4 bases, 8 bases remained unmatched. Germline V lookup: CDR1 SEHNR, CDR2 FQNEAQ (reference sequence). The sequenced sample was PBMCs, mostly from graft donor cells, obtained 180 days after TCRalphabeta/CD19-depleted stem cell transplant. The genes are TRBV7-9 and TRBJ2-5, with 10 bases that match TRBD2. The origin of this receptor is a male patient younger than 18 who had a stem cell transplant for acute lymphoblastic leukemia, so the T cells may come from the graft donor. The CDR3 DNA is TGTGCCAGCAGCTTGCCAGCGGGGGGGGGAAGAGAGACCCAGTACTTC. It translates to CASSLPAGGGRETQYF.